The clone carrying this TCR beta chain was seen more than once but under ten times. Its target is not known. This sample was included in a study of blood T cells in healthy people across ages. General study points: Fewer expanded clones and more diversity marked long-lived versus aged donors. Roughly linear declines in TCR beta diversity per million T cells occurred with age.

A sample-barcoded 5' primer and a J-beta primer mix were used in a second PCR of about 6 to 11 cycles. A single record per CDR3 protein comes from TCRdb applying MiXCR to the 5' RACE reads. This table has approximately 800,000 distinct CDR3 sequences, roughly 25% appearing once. There are 13 residues in the CDR3. Per germline, CDR1 SGHRS and CDR2 YFSETQ. This same sample was also part of a study on T cells of mothers and their children. That publication notes: The donor cohort consisted of a few healthy Caucasian mothers and their six children.

J is TRBJ2-5 and V is TRBV5-1; no reliable D call. The closer fit of TRBJ2-1 to the DNA end suggests the J call may be wrong. The sequenced material came from blood. The TCR was taken from a boy between 10 and 17 years old in good health. CDR3 loop: CASSLAPDDEQFF. CDR3 coding DNA: TGCGCCAGCAGCTTGGCTCCGGACGATGAGCAGTTCTTC.